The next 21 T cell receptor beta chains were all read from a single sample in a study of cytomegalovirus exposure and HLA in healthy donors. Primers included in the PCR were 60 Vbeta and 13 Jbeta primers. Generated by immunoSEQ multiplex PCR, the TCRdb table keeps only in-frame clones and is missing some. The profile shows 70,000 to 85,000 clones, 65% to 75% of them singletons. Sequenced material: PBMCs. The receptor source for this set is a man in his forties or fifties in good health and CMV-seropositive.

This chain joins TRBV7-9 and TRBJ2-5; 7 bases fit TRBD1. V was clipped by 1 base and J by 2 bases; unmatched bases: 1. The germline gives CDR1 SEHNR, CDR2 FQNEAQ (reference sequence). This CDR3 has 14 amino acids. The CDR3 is CASSLGTGQETQYF. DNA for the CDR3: TGTGCCAGCAGCTTAGGGACAGGACAAGAGACCCAGTACTTC.

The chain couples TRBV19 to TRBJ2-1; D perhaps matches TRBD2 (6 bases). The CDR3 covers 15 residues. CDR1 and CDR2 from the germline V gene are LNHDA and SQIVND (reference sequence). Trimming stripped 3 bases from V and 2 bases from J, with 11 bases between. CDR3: CASSIGGLTYNEQFF. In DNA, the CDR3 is TGTGCCAGTAGTATTGGGGGGTTGACCTACAATGAGCAGTTCTTC.

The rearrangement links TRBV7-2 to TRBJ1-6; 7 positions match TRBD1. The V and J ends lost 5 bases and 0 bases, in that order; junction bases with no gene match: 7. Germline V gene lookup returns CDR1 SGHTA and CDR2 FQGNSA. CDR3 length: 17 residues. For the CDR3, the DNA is TGTGCCAGCAGCCACCCGAACAGGGGCTCCTATAATTCACCCCTCCACTTT. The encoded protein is CASSHPNRGSYNSPLHF.

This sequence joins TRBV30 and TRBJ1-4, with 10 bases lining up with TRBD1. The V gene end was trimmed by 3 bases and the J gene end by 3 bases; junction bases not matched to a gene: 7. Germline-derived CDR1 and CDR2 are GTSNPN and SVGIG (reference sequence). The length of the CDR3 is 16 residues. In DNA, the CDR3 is TGTGCCTGGAGACGACAGGGGGCTACCTCTAATGAAAAACTGTTTTTT. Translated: CAWRRQGATSNEKLFF.

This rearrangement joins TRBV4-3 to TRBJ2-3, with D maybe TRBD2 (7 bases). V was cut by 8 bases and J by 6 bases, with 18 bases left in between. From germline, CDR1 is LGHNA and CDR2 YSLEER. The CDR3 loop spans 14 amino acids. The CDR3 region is CASRGAGSFDTQYF. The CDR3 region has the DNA TGCGCCAGCCGGGGGGCAGGGAGTTTCGATACGCAGTATTTT.

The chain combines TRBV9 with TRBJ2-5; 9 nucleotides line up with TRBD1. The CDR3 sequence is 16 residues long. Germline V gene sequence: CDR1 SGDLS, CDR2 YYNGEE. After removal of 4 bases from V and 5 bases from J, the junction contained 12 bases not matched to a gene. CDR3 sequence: CASSTRRGQGLETQYF. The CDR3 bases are TGTGCCAGCAGCACCCGACGGGGACAGGGTTTGGAGACCCAGTACTTC.

The CDR3, as DNA: TGTGCCAGCAGCCCCCCGGGGAACACTGAAGCTTTCTTT. As protein: CASSPPGNTEAFF. The chain carries TRBV7-2 and TRBJ1-1, with no clear D. This CDR3 comprises 13 residues. Trimming removed 5 bases at V and 1 base at J, with 8 bases between. Germline loops: CDR1 SGHTA, CDR2 FQGNSA.

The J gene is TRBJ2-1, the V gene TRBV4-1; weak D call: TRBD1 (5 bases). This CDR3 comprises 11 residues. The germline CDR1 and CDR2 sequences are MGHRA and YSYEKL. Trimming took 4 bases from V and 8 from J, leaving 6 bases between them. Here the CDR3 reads CASSRGDEQFF. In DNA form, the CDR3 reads TGCGCCAGCAGCCGGGGCGATGAGCAGTTCTTC.

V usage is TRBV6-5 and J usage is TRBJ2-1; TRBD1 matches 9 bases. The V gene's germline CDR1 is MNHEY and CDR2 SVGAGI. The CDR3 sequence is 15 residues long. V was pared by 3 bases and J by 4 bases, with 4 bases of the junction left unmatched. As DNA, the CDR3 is TGTGCCAGCAGTTATAACAGGGGGCCATACAATGAGCAGTTCTTC. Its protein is CASSYNRGPYNEQFF.

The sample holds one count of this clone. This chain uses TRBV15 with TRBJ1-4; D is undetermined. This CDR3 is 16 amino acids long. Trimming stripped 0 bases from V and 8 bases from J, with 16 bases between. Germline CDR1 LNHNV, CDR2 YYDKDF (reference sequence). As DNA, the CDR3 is TGTGCCACCAGCAGAGATTCCGGTACGGGTAACGAAAAACTGTTTTTT. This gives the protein CATSRDSGTGNEKLFF.

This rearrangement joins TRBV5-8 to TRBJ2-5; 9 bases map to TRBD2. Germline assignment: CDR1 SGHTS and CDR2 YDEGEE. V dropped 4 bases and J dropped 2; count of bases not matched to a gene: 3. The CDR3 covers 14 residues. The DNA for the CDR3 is TGTGCCAGCAGCCAAAGCGGGGGGCAAGAGACCCAGTACTTC. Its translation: CASSQSGGQETQYF.

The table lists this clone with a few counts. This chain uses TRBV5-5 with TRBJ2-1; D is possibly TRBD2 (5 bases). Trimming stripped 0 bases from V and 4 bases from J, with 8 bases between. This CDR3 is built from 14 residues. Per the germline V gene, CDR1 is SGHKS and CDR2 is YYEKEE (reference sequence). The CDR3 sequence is CASSLGEGYNEQFF. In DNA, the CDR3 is TGTGCCAGCAGCTTGGGAGAGGGTTACAATGAGCAGTTCTTC.

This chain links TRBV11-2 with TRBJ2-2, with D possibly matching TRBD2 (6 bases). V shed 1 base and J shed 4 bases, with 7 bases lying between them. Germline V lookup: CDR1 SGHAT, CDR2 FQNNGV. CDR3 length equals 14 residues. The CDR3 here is CASSLGRVTGELFF. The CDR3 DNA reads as TGTGCCAGCAGCTTAGGGAGGGTCACCGGGGAGCTGTTTTTT.

CDR3 region: CASSLTGGRDIQYF. DNA for the CDR3: TGTGCCAGCAGCTTGACCGGCGGGAGGGACATTCAGTACTTC. The chain joins TRBV7-2 to TRBJ2-4; 9 bases agree with TRBD2. The CDR3 loop spans 14 amino acids. Trimming cost V 3 bases and J 8 bases; bases outside gene matches: 5. Germline V gene lookup returns CDR1 SGHTA and CDR2 FQGNSA.

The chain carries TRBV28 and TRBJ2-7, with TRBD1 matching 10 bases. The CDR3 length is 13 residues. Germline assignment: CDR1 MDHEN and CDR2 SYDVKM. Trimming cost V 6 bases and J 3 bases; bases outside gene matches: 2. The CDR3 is CASRGQGLYEQYF. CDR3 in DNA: TGTGCCAGCAGGGGACAGGGGCTCTACGAGCAGTACTTC.

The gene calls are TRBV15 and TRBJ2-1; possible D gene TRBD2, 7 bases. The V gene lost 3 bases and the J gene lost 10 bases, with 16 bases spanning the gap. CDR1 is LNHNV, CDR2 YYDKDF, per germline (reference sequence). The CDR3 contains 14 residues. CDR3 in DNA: TGTGCCACCAGCAGTGAGGCGGGGGCGAGGGAGCAGTTCTTC. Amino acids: CATSSEAGAREQFF.

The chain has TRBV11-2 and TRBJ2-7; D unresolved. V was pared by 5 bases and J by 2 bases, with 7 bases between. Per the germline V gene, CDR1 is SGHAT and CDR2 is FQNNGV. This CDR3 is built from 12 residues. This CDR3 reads CASSIEPYEQYF. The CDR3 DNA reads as TGTGCCAGCAGCATTGAGCCCTACGAGCAGTACTTC.

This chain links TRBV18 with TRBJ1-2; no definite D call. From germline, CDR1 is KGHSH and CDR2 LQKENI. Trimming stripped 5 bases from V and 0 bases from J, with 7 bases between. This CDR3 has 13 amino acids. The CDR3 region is CASSNSTNYGYTF. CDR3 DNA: TGTGCCAGCTCAAACAGTACTAACTATGGCTACACCTTC.

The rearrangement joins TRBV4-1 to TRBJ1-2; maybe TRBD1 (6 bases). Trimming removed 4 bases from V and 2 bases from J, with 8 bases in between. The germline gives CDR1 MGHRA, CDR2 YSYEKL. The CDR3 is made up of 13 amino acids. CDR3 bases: TGCGCCAGCAGCCCTGACAGGAACTATGGCTACACCTTC. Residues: CASSPDRNYGYTF.

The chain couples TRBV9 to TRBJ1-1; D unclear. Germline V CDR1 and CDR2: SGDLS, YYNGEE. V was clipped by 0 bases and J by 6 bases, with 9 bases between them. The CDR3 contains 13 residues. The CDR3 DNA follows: TGTGCCAGCAGCGTAGCCCAATCATCTGAAGCTTTCTTT. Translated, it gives CASSVAQSSEAFF.

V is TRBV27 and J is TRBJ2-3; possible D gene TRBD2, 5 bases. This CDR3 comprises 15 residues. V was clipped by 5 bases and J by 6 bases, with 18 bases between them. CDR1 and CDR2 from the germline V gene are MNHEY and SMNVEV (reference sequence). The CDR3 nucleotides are TGTGCCAGCAGTAGAGAGGTCCTCCGAGGGGATACGCAGTATTTT. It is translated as CASSREVLRGDTQYF.